This T cell receptor beta chain was sequenced in a study of blood T cell repertoires in COVID-19 (TCRdb year 2020). About the full investigation: Samples from collaborators originated in the United States, Italy and Spain and spanned both the acute and convalescent phases of COVID-19. The material from the prospective study consisted of cDNA or gDNA derived from T cells, B-cell-depleted T cells, or PBMCs. Deeply sampled blood TCRbeta repertoires from subjects exposed to, actively infected with, or recovered from COVID-19 were included in the dataset. The repertoires were made available in a free public database intended to serve as a resource for research on the immune response to SARS-CoV-2. The samples were drawn from the first 160 participants of the ongoing ImmuneRACE study and from more than 1,000 subjects provided by 6 global collaborators. A de-identified subject ID, COVID-19 status, age in years and sex were almost always included in the sample metadata. Where available, HLA class I and class II types were obtained from metadata supplied by the sample provider rather than from assay-based typing. General findings and caveats noted by the study authors: How much clinical and demographic metadata was included differed by source and by participant, and the metadata was provided uncurated.

There are 16 amino acids in the CDR3, from cysteine to phenylalanine inclusive. Only CDR3 DNA is held: 48 bases, read in frame from base 1. Trimming takes 0 bases off V and 4 bases off J; junction bases not matched to a gene: 3. The germline V gene encodes CDR1 MNHEY and CDR2 SVGAGI. Turning to this clone: Its antigen is not yet known. No base-level quality is on record; no much larger clone is a single base apart.

The immunoSEQ Assay, a bias-controlled multiplex PCR, was used to amplify TCRbeta CDR3 regions from genomic DNA. In the source study's methods: Within the assay, amplification of reference gene primers was used to estimate how many nucleated cells each sample contained. Sequence reads were collapsed and filtered to measure the absolute abundance of every unique TCRbeta CDR3 rearrangement. For each sample, productive Simpson clonality was calculated as the square root of Simpson's diversity index across productive rearrangements. Held by TCRdb, this immuneACCESS table contains in-frame sequences only and omits some clones. Under half of the omission traces to an unresolved V gene where checked; the cause of the rest is unknown. The DNA gave D and trimming, while V, J and clone size come from that table. The sample data list under 350,000 clones, and around nine tenths of these were observed just once. The ten largest clones take up 1% to 1.5% of the sample.

Each collaborating institution followed its own protocols to collect whole blood in K2EDTA tubes. For TCRbeta analysis, collaborator samples were shipped as frozen whole blood, as isolated PBMCs, or as DNA extracted from either sample type. The sample taken for sequencing was peripheral blood. The receptor was isolated from a man in his 70s with acute or convalescent COVID-19. The chain is made from TRBV6-5 and TRBJ1-2, with 12 middle bases fitting TRBD1. At the DNA level, the sequence is TGTGCCAGCAGTTACTCCGGGACAGGGGGCTTCTATGGCTACACCTTC. Its translation is CASSYSGTGGFYGYTF.